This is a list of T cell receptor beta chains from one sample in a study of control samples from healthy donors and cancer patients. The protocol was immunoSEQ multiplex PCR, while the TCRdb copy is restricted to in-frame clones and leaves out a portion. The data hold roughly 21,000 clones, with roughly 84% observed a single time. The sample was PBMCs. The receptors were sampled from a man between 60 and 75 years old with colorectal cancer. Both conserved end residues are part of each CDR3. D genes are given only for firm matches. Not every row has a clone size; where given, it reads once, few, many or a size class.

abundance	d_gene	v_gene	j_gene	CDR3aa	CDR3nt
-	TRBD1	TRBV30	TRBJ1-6	CAWSVAGGWNSPLHF	TGTGCCTGGAGTGTGGCAGGGGGCTGGAATTCACCCCTCCACTTT
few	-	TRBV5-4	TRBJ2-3	CASSYSDTQYF	TGTGCCAGCAGTTACTCAGATACGCAGTATTTT
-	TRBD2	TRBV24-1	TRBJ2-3	CATRLGGGATDTQYF	TGTGCCACCAGGCTCGGCGGGGGGGCCACAGATACGCAGTATTTT
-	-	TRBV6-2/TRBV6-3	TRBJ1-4	CASSYIGEGDEKLFF	TGTGCCAGCAGTTACATCGGCGAGGGGGATGAAAAACTGTTTTTT
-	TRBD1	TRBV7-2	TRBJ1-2	CASSSGTGGNYGYTF	TGTGCCAGCAGCTCAGGGACAGGGGGCAACTATGGCTACACCTTC
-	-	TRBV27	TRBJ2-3	CASSLTAPTGADTQYF	TGTGCCAGCAGTTTGACAGCTCCCACTGGTGCAGATACGCAGTATTTT
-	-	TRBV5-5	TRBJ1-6	CASSPPGGSYNSPLHF	TGTGCCAGCAGCCCCCCGGGGGGCTCCTATAATTCACCCCTCCACTTT
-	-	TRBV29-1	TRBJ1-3	CSVEQGAGNTIYF	TGCAGCGTTGAACAGGGCGCGGGGAACACCATATATTTT
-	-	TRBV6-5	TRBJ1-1	CASRIQGNTEAFF	TGTGCCAGCCGTATACAGGGTAACACTGAAGCTTTCTTT
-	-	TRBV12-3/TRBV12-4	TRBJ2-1	CASRLLGNEQFF	TGTGCCAGCAGATTGCTAGGAAATGAGCAGTTCTTC
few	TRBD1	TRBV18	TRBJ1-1	CASSPRDSEAFF	TGTGCCAGCTCACCCCGGGACAGTGAAGCTTTCTTT
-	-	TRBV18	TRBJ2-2	CASSPSSRGAGELFF	TGTGCCAGCTCACCGTCGTCCCGCGGGGCCGGGGAGCTGTTTTTT
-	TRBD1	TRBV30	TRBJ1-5	CAWSDRAGNQPQHF	TGTGCCTGGAGCGACAGGGCCGGCAATCAGCCCCAGCATTTT
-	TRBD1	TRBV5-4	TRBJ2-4	CASSLGGQVNIQYF	TGTGCCAGCAGCTTGGGCGGACAGGTAAACATTCAGTACTTC
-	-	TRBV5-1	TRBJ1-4	CASSLGSITHEKLFF	TGCGCCAGCAGCTTGGGTTCGATCACACATGAAAAACTGTTTTTT
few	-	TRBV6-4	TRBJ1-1	CASSLTGNTEAFF	TGTGCCAGCAGTTTGACAGGGAACACTGAAGCTTTCTTT
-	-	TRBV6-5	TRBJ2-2	CASSPERSTGELFF	TGTGCCAGCAGTCCGGAACGGTCCACCGGGGAGCTGTTTTTT
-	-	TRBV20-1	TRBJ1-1	CSASPSVGRDTEAFF	TGCAGTGCTAGTCCGTCAGTAGGCAGGGACACTGAAGCTTTCTTT
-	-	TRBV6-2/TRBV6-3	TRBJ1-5	CASSRLGAPGQPQHF	TGTGCCAGCAGTCGCCTAGGGGCTCCGGGTCAGCCCCAGCATTTT
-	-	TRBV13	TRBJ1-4	CASSSSAEGKLFF	TGTGCCAGCAGCTCCAGTGCCGAGGGGAAACTGTTTTTT
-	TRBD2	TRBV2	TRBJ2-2	CASSGWEGANTGELFF	TGTGCCAGCAGTGGGTGGGAGGGCGCGAACACCGGGGAGCTGTTTTTT
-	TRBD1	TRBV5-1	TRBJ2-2	CASSQGRQGWSGELFF	TGCGCCAGCAGCCAAGGGCGACAGGGGTGGAGCGGGGAGCTGTTTTTT
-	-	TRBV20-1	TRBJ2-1	CSARAGPEQFF	TGCAGTGCTAGAGCTGGTCCCGAGCAGTTCTTC
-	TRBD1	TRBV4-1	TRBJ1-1	CASSSWTGEREAFF	TGCGCCAGCAGCTCCTGGACAGGAGAGAGAGAAGCTTTCTTT